The 30 T cell receptor beta chains listed next were all sequenced from one sample in a study of Ad26.COV2.S vaccination and SARS-CoV-2 variants (dated by TCRdb to about 2021). The treatment or condition label corresponds to: 15 to 20 received Ad26.COV2.S at low or high dose, single or two shots; several received placebo; per-sample allocation not given. For vaccine and placebo recipients, the sequenced repertoires came from samples collected on day 63 after the first injection. Library preparation employed the immunoSEQ multiplex PCR assay. TCRdb holds this immuneACCESS table with in-frame rearrangements only. Some clones are missing; in checked studies, unresolved V genes explain under half, and the rest has no known cause. A total of about 400,000 clones appear in this sample, 92% of them only once. Of the sample, approximately 1.6% is held by the ten largest clones. This material consisted of peripheral blood, taken in a trial of Ad26.COV2.S vaccine versus placebo. These TCRs come from a person between 18 and 60 years old who received the Ad26.COV2.S COVID-19 vaccine or a placebo.

V and J are TRBV11-3 and TRBJ1-5; D is unresolved. Trimming removed 1 base from V and 5 bases from J, with 9 bases in between. The germline V gene has CDR1 SGHNT and CDR2 YENEEA. The CDR3 has 14 amino acids. As DNA, the CDR3 is TGTGCCAGCAGCTTAGGCGAAAACTATCAGCCCCAGCATTTT. This encodes CASSLGENYQPQHF.

This clone is a singleton in its sample. This chain links TRBV5-1 with TRBJ1-1; D is possibly TRBD1 (6 bases). The ends were cut back, 0 bases at V and 6 bases at J, with 12 bases in the middle. Germline-derived CDR1 and CDR2 are SGHRS and YFSETQ. CDR3 length: 14 residues. CDR3 sequence (DNA): TGCGCCAGCAGCTTGGGGGACGCAGGGGCTGAAGCTTTCTTT. Translated, it gives CASSLGDAGAEAFF.

About this clone itself: Other DNA sequences in this specimen translate into the identical CDR3. The V and J genes are TRBV5-1 and TRBJ2-3; D unresolved. CDR3 length: 13 residues. V lost 0 bases to trimming and J lost 6 bases, with 8 bases between them. Germline CDR1 is SGHRS and CDR2 is YFSETQ. This CDR3 reads CASSLASRDTQYF. The CDR3 bases are TGCGCCAGCAGCTTGGCCTCGAGGGATACGCAGTATTTT.

The chain has TRBV9 and TRBJ2-6; possibly TRBD1 for D (6 bases). This CDR3 is built from 17 residues. In germline, CDR1 is SGDLS, CDR2 YYNGEE. The ends were cut back, 2 bases at V and 0 bases at J, with 12 bases in the middle. The chain's CDR3 is CASSVGTISSGANVLTF. Written as DNA, the CDR3 is TGTGCCAGCAGCGTCGGGACAATATCCTCTGGGGCCAACGTCCTGACTTTC. Full variable domain (remainder filled in from reference TRBV9 and TRBJ2-6): DSGVTQTPKHLITATGQRVTLRCSPRSGDLSVYWYQQSLDQGLQFLIQYYNGEERAKGNILERFSAQQFPDLHSELNLSSLELGDSALYFCASSVGTISSGANVLTFGAGSRLTVL.

The genes are TRBV10-3 and TRBJ1-3; D unresolved. Per the germline V gene, CDR1 is ENHRY and CDR2 is SYGVKD. The CDR3 is 16 amino acids. The V end was cut by 3 bases, the J end by 0 bases, with 12 bases between. The CDR3 nucleotides are TGTGCCATCAGTGATCTAATCGGTCTCTCTGGAAACACCATATATTTT. Protein: CAISDLIGLSGNTIYF.

The V gene is TRBV19, the J gene TRBJ1-4; D is perhaps TRBD1 (5 bases). The V gene lost 7 bases and the J gene lost 5 bases, with 17 bases spanning the gap. The CDR3 runs 15 residues. Per the germline V gene, CDR1 is LNHDA and CDR2 is SQIVND (reference sequence). The chain's CDR3 is CASMGRGAGNEKLFF. CDR3 nucleotide sequence: TGTGCCAGTATGGGTAGGGGCGCGGGGAATGAAAAACTGTTTTTT.

CDR3 nucleotide sequence: TGTGCCTGGAGCAAGCCCAGTCAGGGTACATACGAGCAGTACTTC. Protein product: CAWSKPSQGTYEQYF. The rearrangement uses TRBV30 and TRBJ2-7; D perhaps matches TRBD1 (5 bases). Germline CDR1 is GTSNPN and CDR2 is SVGIG (reference sequence). The CDR3 sequence is 15 residues long. The V and J ends lost 3 bases and 4 bases respectively, with 19 bases between them.

Worth noting for this clone: The sample holds other DNA sequences that translate to the same CDR3. The chain employs TRBV5-1 and TRBJ2-1; a weak D match, TRBD1 (5 bases). Germline V gene data show CDR1 as SGHRS and CDR2 as YFSETQ. Trimming took off 0 bases at V and 4 bases at J, with 5 bases between the two ends. This CDR3 is 13 amino acids long. The CDR3 DNA reads as TGCGCCAGCAGCTTGGGACAGTACAATGAGCAGTTCTTC. Translation: CASSLGQYNEQFF.

The CDR3 DNA reads as TGCGCCAGCAGCCAAGAGACCCTCAGCAATCAGCCCCAGCATTTT. Its translation is CASSQETLSNQPQHF. The chain carries TRBV4-1 and TRBJ1-5, with D unclear. V lost 0 bases to trimming and J lost 1 base, with 7 bases between them. Germline CDR1 MGHRA, CDR2 YSYEKL. The CDR3 has 15 residues.

The chain's CDR3 is CASRSGAGGLTGELFF. Written as DNA, the CDR3 is TGTGCCAGCAGATCGGGAGCGGGGGGTCTCACCGGGGAGCTGTTTTTT. The rearrangement links TRBV19 to TRBJ2-2, with 9 nucleotides matching TRBD2. The V and J ends lost 9 bases and 4 bases, in that order; junction bases with no gene match: 12. The germline gives CDR1 LNHDA, CDR2 SQIVND (reference sequence). The CDR3 covers 16 residues.

This rearrangement joins TRBV7-8 to TRBJ2-7; D is tentatively TRBD1 or TRBD2 (5 bases each). The germline V gene has CDR1 SGHVS and CDR2 FQNEAQ. Between the trimmed V and J ends, which lost 2 bases and 3 bases, there was a span of 8 bases. This CDR3 spans 13 amino acids. In DNA form, the CDR3 reads TGTGCCAGCAGCTTAAGTGGGGGCTACGAGCAGTACTTC. Protein: CASSLSGGYEQYF.

CDR3 residues: CASSRRTGGPQETQYF. CDR3 sequence (DNA): TGTGCCAGCAGCCGCCGGACAGGGGGGCCGCAAGAGACCCAGTACTTC. The V call is TRBV7-2, the J call TRBJ2-5; TRBD1 matches 10 bases. V trimming: 5 bases; J trimming: 2 bases; junction bases outside the gene matches: 8. Germline CDR1 is SGHTA and CDR2 is FQGNSA. CDR3 length: 16 residues. The whole variable domain, remainder taken from reference TRBV7-2 and TRBJ2-5, is GAGVSQSPSNKVTEKGKDVELRCDPISGHTALYWYRQSLGQGLEFLIYFQGNSAPDKSGLPSDRFSAERTGGSVSTLTIQRTQQEDSAVYLCASSRRTGGPQETQYFGPGTRLLVL.

This chain uses TRBV11-2 with TRBJ2-1; D uncertain. Trimming removed 5 bases from V and 8 bases from J, with 13 bases in between. The CDR3 extends over 13 amino acids. From germline, CDR1 is SGHAT and CDR2 FQNNGV. The DNA of the CDR3 is TGTGCCAGCAGCCCCAGCACCTTTTATGAGCAGTTCTTC. It translates to CASSPSTFYEQFF.

The V call is TRBV19, the J call TRBJ1-2; no definite D call. The CDR3 runs 12 residues. Germline V gives CDR1 LNHDA, CDR2 SQIVND (reference sequence). V lost 3 bases, J lost 4 bases, and 6 bases lay in between. In DNA, the CDR3 is TGTGCCAGTAGTATTGCCGGCTATGGCTACACCTTC. Its translation is CASSIAGYGYTF.

The rearrangement links TRBV19 to TRBJ1-4, with no clear D. This CDR3 comprises 15 residues. Between the trimmed V and J ends, which lost 5 bases and 0 bases, there was a span of 10 bases. CDR1 LNHDA and CDR2 SQIVND come from the germline V gene (reference sequence). The CDR3 nucleotides are TGTGCCAGTAGTGAGTGGTTTGCAACTAATGAAAAACTGTTTTTT. Amino acid sequence: CASSEWFATNEKLFF. Full variable domain (missing parts from reference TRBV19 and TRBJ1-4): DGGITQSPKYLFRKEGQNVTLSCEQNLNHDAMYWYRQDPGQGLRLIYYSQIVNDFQKGDIAEGYSVSREKKESFPLTVTSAQKNPTAFYLCASSEWFATNEKLFFGSGTQLSVL.

The chain is built from TRBV18 and TRBJ2-3, with 8 nucleotides matching TRBD2. Looked up from germline, CDR1 is KGHSH and CDR2 is LQKENI. Losses at the gene ends were 3 bases for V and 0 bases for J; bases not matched to a gene: 8. CDR3 length: 17 amino acids. The CDR3 region has the DNA TGTGCCAGCTCACCCCGTCAACTAGCGGATAGCACAGATACGCAGTATTTT. This sequence encodes CASSPRQLADSTDTQYF.

The chain recombines TRBV28 with TRBJ2-6; D not resolved. Germline V lookup: CDR1 MDHEN, CDR2 SYDVKM. Trimming cost V 6 bases and J 0 bases, with 21 bases left between them. There are 19 residues in the CDR3. This CDR3 reads CASRGRLGADNSGANVLTF. The DNA of the CDR3 is TGTGCCAGCAGGGGCCGTTTGGGCGCCGATAACTCTGGGGCCAACGTCCTGACTTTC.

The CDR3, as DNA: TGTGCCAGCAGTGAAAAGGGGGGACATGTTGAAGCTTTCTTT. Translated: CASSEKGGHVEAFF. The chain links TRBV6-1 to TRBJ1-1; possible D gene TRBD1, 6 bases. Between the trimmed V and J ends, which lost 2 bases and 7 bases, there was a span of 14 bases. Germline V gene sequence: CDR1 MNHNS, CDR2 SASEGT. The CDR3 is 14 residues long.

The V gene is TRBV15, the J gene TRBJ2-5, with D perhaps matching TRBD2 (5 bases). Germline V gives CDR1 LNHNV, CDR2 YYDKDF (reference sequence). CDR3 length: 17 amino acids. The germline V and J ends were trimmed by 0 bases and 4 bases, with 18 bases remaining between them. The CDR3 region has the DNA TGTGCCACCAGCAGAGAACCTCTGTCGGGGTTACGAGAGACCCAGTACTTC. Its protein is CATSREPLSGLRETQYF.

The chain links TRBV6-4 to TRBJ1-2; the match to TRBD1 covers 8 bases. The CDR3 has 14 amino acids. Trimming at V came to 7 bases and at J to 4 bases, leaving 8 bases not matched to a gene. CDR1 is MRHNA, CDR2 SNTAGT, per germline. CDR3 in amino acids: CASTPDRASYGYTF. DNA of the CDR3: TGTGCCAGCACCCCGGACAGGGCTAGCTATGGCTACACCTTC.

This chain uses TRBV10-2 with TRBJ1-1; D is possibly TRBD1 (6 bases). CDR1 is WSHSY and CDR2 is SAAADI in the germline V gene. CDR3 length: 14 amino acids. V shed 3 bases and J shed 4 bases, with 12 bases lying between them. In DNA, the CDR3 is TGCGCCAGCAGTGAACCGGGGGCCAGCACTGAAGCTTTCTTT. It translates to CASSEPGASTEAFF.

This rearrangement joins TRBV10-3 to TRBJ2-5, with D possibly being TRBD1 or TRBD2 (7 bases each). CDR1 and CDR2 (germline): ENHRY, SYGVKD. The length of the CDR3 is 15 residues. Trimming took off 3 bases at V and 3 bases at J, with 14 bases between the two ends. The CDR3 loop reads CAISDVSGTEETQYF. DNA of the CDR3: TGTGCCATCAGTGACGTGAGCGGGACAGAAGAGACCCAGTACTTC.

The J gene is TRBJ2-1, the V gene TRBV25-1; no reliable D call. CDR3 length equals 13 residues. Germline V lookup: CDR1 MGHDK, CDR2 SYGVNS. V lost 5 bases and J 1 base, leaving 6 bases between the germline ends. The CDR3 loop is CASSLGSYNEQFF. CDR3 DNA sequence: TGTGCCAGCAGTCTCGGGTCCTACAATGAGCAGTTCTTC. Drawing the rest from reference TRBV25-1 and TRBJ2-1, the complete variable domain is EADIYQTPRYLVIGTGKKITLECSQTMGHDKMYWYQQDPGMELHLIHYSYGVNSTEKGDLSSESTVSRIRTEHFPLTLESARPSHTSQYLCASSLGSYNEQFFGPGTRLTVL.

The V call is TRBV2, the J call TRBJ1-4; unclear D gene. Germline V gene lookup returns CDR1 SNHLY and CDR2 FYNNEI. The ends were cut back, 6 bases at V and 5 bases at J, with 10 bases in the middle. The CDR3 is 13 amino acids. The CDR3 is CASRRVGNEKLFF. The CDR3 coding sequence is TGTGCCAGCAGGAGGGTGGGGAATGAAAAACTGTTTTTT. Together with reference TRBV2 and TRBJ1-4, the CDR3 gives the full variable domain: EPEVTQTPSHQVTQMGQEVILRCVPISNHLYFYWYRQILGQKVEFLVSFYNNEISEKSEIFDDQFSVERPDGSNFTLKIRSTKLEDSAMYFCASRRVGNEKLFFGSGTQLSVL.

The CDR3 DNA reads as TGTGCCAGCAGTCCTAACGGGACAGGGCCCTACGAGCAGTACTTC. It translates to CASSPNGTGPYEQYF. The chain is built from TRBV6-4 and TRBJ2-7; 9 bases fit TRBD1. V lost 5 bases, J lost 2 bases, and 7 bases stayed unmatched. Germline assignment: CDR1 MRHNA and CDR2 SNTAGT. The CDR3 length is 15 residues.

The J gene is TRBJ2-3, the V gene TRBV27; 12 nucleotides match TRBD1. Germline lookup yields CDR1 MNHEY and CDR2 SMNVEV (reference sequence). The CDR3 contains 17 residues. The V and J ends lost 5 bases and 4 bases, in that order; junction bases with no gene match: 10. In DNA form, the CDR3 reads TGTGCCAGCAGTCAGATCGGGACAGGGGGCGGGTCAGATACGCAGTATTTT. Protein: CASSQIGTGGGSDTQYF.

The rearrangement uses TRBV24-1 and TRBJ1-2, with 9 bases aligning to TRBD1. V lost 7 bases, J lost 6 bases, and 8 bases stayed unmatched. CDR1 and CDR2 from the germline V gene are KGHDR and SFDVKD. The CDR3 has 14 residues. CDR3 loop: CATRRTGDEDGYTF. CDR3 coding DNA: TGTGCCACCAGGAGGACAGGGGACGAGGATGGCTACACCTTC.

The CDR3 region has the DNA TGTGCCTGGAGTGTGGGGCAGTCCTACGAGCAGTACTTC. This sequence encodes CAWSVGQSYEQYF. This rearrangement joins TRBV30 to TRBJ2-7; D is perhaps TRBD1 (5 bases). V was trimmed by 0 bases and J by 1 base, leaving 7 bases between them. Germline V gene sequence: CDR1 GTSNPN, CDR2 SVGIG (reference sequence). The CDR3 is made up of 13 amino acids. Combining the CDR3 with reference TRBV30 and TRBJ2-7 gives the whole variable domain SQTIHQWPATLVQPVGSPLSLECTVEGTSNPNLYWYRQAAGRGLQLLFYSVGIGQISSEVPQNLSASRPQDRQFILSSKKLLLSDSGFYLCAWSVGQSYEQYFGPGTRLTVT.

The rearrangement joins TRBV7-8 to TRBJ2-3; the D call may be TRBD1 or TRBD2 (5 bases each). Germline V lookup: CDR1 SGHVS, CDR2 FQNEAQ. The CDR3 is 17 residues long. The V gene lost 0 bases and the J gene lost 5 bases, with 18 bases spanning the gap. The chain's CDR3 is CASSLAGDQGGGDTQYF. CDR3 in DNA: TGTGCCAGCAGCTTAGCGGGGGATCAGGGCGGAGGAGATACGCAGTATTTT.

The chain links TRBV9 to TRBJ1-1; perhaps TRBD1 as D (5 bases). Germline-derived CDR1 and CDR2 are SGDLS and YYNGEE. V dropped 6 bases and J dropped 11 bases, with 20 bases sitting between them. This CDR3 is built from 13 residues. CDR3 nucleotides: TGTGCCAGCAAACCCCTCCGGACACCCGAGGCTTTCTTT. It is translated as CASKPLRTPEAFF.